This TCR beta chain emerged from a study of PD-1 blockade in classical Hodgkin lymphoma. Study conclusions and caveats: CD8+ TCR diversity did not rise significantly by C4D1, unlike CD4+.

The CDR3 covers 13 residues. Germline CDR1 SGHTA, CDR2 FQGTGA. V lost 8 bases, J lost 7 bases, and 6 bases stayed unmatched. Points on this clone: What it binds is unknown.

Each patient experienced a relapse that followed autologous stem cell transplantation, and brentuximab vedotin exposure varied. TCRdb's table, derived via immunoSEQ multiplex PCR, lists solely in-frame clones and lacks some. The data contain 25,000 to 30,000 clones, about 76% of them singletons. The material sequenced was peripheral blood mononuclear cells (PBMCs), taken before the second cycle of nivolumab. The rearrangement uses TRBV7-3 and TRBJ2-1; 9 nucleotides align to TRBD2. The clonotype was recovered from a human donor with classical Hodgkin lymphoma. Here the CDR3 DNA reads TGTGCCAGCGGCAGAGCGGGGGGAAATGAGCAGTTCTTC. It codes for CASGRAGGNEQFF.